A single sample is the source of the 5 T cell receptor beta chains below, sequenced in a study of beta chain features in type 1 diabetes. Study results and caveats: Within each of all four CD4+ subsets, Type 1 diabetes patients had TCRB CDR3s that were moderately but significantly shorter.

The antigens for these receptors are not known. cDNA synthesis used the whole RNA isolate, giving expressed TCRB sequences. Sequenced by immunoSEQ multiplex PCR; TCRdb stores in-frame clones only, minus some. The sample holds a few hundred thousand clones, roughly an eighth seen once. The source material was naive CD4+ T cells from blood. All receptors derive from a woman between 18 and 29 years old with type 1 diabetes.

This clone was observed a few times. CDR3 DNA: TGCGCCAGCAGCCCGAGGGACAGCCCGGGGTATGGCTACACCTTC. Translating it yields CASSPRDSPGYGYTF. The chain joins TRBV5-1 to TRBJ1-2, with 7 positions matching TRBD1. With 4 bases clipped from V and 5 bases from J, the junction kept 11 bases outside the gene matches. This CDR3 is 15 amino acids long. CDR1 is SGHRS, CDR2 YFSETQ, per germline. Supplemented by reference TRBV5-1 and TRBJ1-2, the full variable domain reads KAGVTQTPRYLIKTRGQQVTLSCSPISGHRSVSWYQQTPGQGLQFLFEYFSETQRNKGNFPGRFSGRQFSNSRSEMNVSTLELGDSALYLCASSPRDSPGYGYTFGSGTRLTVV.

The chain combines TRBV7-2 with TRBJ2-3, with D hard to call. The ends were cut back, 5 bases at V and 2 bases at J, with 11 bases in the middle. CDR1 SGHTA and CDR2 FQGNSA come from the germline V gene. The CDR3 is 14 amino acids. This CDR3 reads CASSPRIVTDTQYF. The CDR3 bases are TGTGCCAGCAGCCCGCGGATCGTCACAGATACGCAGTATTTT.

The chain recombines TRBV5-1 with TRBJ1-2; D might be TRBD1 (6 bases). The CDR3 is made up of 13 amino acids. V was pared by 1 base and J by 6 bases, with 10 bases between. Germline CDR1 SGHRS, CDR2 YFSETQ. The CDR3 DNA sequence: TGCGCCAGCAGCTTGCGGACAGAGGATGGCTACACCTTC. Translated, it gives CASSLRTEDGYTF.

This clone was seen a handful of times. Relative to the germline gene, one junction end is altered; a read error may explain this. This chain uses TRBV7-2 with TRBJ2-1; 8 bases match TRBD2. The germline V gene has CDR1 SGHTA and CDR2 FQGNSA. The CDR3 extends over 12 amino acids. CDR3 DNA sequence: TGTGCCAGCAGGGGGGCGGGAGGTATTAAGGTCTTC. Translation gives CASRGAGGIKVF.

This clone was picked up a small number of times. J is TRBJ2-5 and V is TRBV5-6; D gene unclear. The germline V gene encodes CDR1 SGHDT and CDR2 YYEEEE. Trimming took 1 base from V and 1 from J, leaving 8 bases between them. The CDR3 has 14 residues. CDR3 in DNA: TGTGCCAGCAGCTTGCCGGAGATCCAAGAGACCCAGTACTTC. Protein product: CASSLPEIQETQYF.